This TCR beta chain was sequenced for a study of blood T cell repertoires in COVID-19. Turning to the study itself: Specimens from acute and convalescent COVID-19 originated in the United States, Italy and Spain. Sample material is recorded as cDNA or gDNA derived from T cells, B-cell-depleted T cells, or PBMCs.

The length of the CDR3 is 18 residues. V shed 1 base, J shed 0 bases, and the junction held 8 bases outside the gene matches. CDR1 is SEHNR, CDR2 FQNEAQ, per germline (reference sequence). Original analysis: The assay estimated nucleated cells by amplifying reference gene primers. Repertoires were generated with immunoSEQ multiplex PCR, while TCRdb's copy carries only in-frame clones and drops some. The D gene and trimming were derived from the DNA, and the V and J assignments and clone size from that table. The profile shows 35,000 to 45,000 clones, roughly four fifths of them singletons. The chain carries TRBV7-9 and TRBJ2-2; 7 bases map to TRBD2. The specimen was peripheral blood. The origin of this receptor is a human donor in a cohort sampled during active or convalescent COVID-19. The donor label of this sample is uncertain. CDR3 nucleotide sequence: TGTGCCAGCAGCTTAGGCGGGAGCCGGATTTCGAACACCGGGGAGCTGTTTTTT. It is translated as CASSLGGSRISNTGELFF.